This T cell receptor (beta chain) was found in a study of blood T cell repertoires in COVID-19. As for the study in general: In each case, the material was cDNA or gDNA derived from T cells, B-cell-depleted T cells, or PBMCs.

CDR1 is MNHEY and CDR2 is SMNVEV in the germline V gene (reference sequence). The length of the CDR3 is 17 residues. The V gene end was trimmed by 2 bases and the J gene end by 6 bases; junction bases not matched to a gene: 11. In the original processing: How many nucleated cells were present was estimated from reference gene primer amplification. The table came from immunoSEQ multiplex PCR; TCRdb's copy has only in-frame clones and leaves some out. Clone size and V and J calls were adopted from that table, with D and trimming inferred from the DNA. Among around 70,000 clones listed, roughly 80% were seen once.

The sequence came from a woman of 80 years or more with active or convalescent COVID-19. Sequenced: peripheral blood. The chain combines TRBV27 with TRBJ1-1, with 11 positions matching TRBD1. The CDR3 bases are TGTGCCAGCAGTTTAGGACAGGGGGCGCGACGGATCGCTGAAGCTTTCTTT. This sequence encodes CASSLGQGARRIAEAFF.